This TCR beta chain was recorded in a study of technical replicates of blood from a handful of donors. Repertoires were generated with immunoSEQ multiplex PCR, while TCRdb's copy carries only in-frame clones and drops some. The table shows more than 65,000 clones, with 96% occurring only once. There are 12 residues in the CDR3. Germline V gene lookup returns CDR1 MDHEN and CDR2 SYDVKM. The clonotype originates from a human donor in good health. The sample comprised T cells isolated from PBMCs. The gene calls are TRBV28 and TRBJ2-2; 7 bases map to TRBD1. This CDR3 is CATGASTGELFF. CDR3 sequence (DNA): TGTGCAACAGGGGCGAGCACCGGGGAGCTGTTTTTT.